This entry describes one T cell receptor (beta chain). This specimen comes from a study of T cell changes during pregnancy in multiple sclerosis. The table came from immunoSEQ multiplex PCR; TCRdb's copy has only in-frame clones and leaves some out. The sample lists 40,000 to 45,000 clones, more than 80% occurring once. Germline loops: CDR1 LNHDA, CDR2 SQIVND (reference sequence). V shed 7 bases and J shed 7 bases, with 19 bases lying between them. The length of the CDR3 is 15 residues. This specimen consisted of CD4+ T cells from peripheral blood mononuclear cells, obtained before pregnancy. The chain is built from TRBV19 and TRBJ2-2; D unclear. The clonotype originates from a female donor with multiple sclerosis, enrolled in a pregnancy study. CDR3: CASNPLNRVDGELFF. The DNA for the CDR3 is TGTGCCAGTAATCCATTAAATCGAGTAGACGGGGAGCTGTTTTTT.